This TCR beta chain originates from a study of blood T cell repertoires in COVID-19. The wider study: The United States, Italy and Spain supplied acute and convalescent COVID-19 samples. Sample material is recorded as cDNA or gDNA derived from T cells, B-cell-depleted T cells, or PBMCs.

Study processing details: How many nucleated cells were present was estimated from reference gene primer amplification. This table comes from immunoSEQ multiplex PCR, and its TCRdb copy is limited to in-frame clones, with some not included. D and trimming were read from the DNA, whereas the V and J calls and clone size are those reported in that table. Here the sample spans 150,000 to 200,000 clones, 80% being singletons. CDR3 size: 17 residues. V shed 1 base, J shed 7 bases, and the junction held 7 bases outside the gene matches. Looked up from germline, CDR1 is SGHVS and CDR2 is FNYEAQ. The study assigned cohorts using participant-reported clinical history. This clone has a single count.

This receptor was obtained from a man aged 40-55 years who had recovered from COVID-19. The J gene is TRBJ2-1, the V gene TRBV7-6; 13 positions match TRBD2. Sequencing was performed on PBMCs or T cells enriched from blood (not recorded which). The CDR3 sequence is CASSLDLLAGGINEQFF. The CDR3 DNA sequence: TGTGCCAGCAGCTTAGATCTACTAGCGGGGGGGATTAATGAGCAGTTCTTC. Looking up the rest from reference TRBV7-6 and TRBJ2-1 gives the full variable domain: GAGVSQSPRYKVTKRGQDVALRCDPISGHVSLYWYRQALGQGPEFLTYFNYEAQQDKSGLPNDRFSAERPEGSISTLTIQRTEQRDSAMYRCASSLDLLAGGINEQFFGPGTRLTVL.